Presented here are 9 T cell receptor beta chains from one specimen sequenced in a study of T cells in Graves' hyperthyroidism and ophthalmopathy. RNA transcripts provided the source from which TCR beta CDR3 regions were amplified. Researchers ran a first-round RT-PCR on the TCR CDR3 using the HTBI primer set. TCRdb used MiXCR to reprocess the multiplex PCR reads, holding one entry per CDR3 protein. Here the sample spans approximately 410,000 distinct CDR3 sequences, roughly an eighth being singletons. Sequencing was done on a sample of blood. The receptors were sampled from a woman under 30 with Graves' hyperthyroidism.

The chain links TRBV10-2 to TRBJ2-2; D not resolved. The CDR3 length is 12 residues. Between the trimmed V and J ends, which lost 7 bases and 4 bases, there was a span of 7 bases. Germline V CDR1 and CDR2: WSHSY, SAAADI. The CDR3 is CASKKLTGELFF. CDR3 sequence (DNA): TGCGCCAGCAAGAAGCTCACCGGGGAGCTGTTTTTT.

The sample holds many counts of this clonotype. The chain joins TRBV9 to TRBJ2-1; 10 bases line up with TRBD1. The CDR3 spans 17 residues. V was pared by 4 bases and J by 1 base, with 8 bases of the junction left unmatched. Germline V lookup: CDR1 SGDLS, CDR2 YYNGEE. CDR3 sequence: CASSPPLGQGSYNEQFF. The CDR3 DNA reads TGTGCCAGCAGCCCACCCTTGGGACAGGGGTCCTACAATGAGCAGTTCTTC. Filled out from reference TRBV9 and TRBJ2-1, the complete variable domain reads DSGVTQTPKHLITATGQRVTLRCSPRSGDLSVYWYQQSLDQGLQFLIQYYNGEERAKGNILERFSAQQFPDLHSELNLSSLELGDSALYFCASSPPLGQGSYNEQFFGPGTRLTVL.

This clonotype was counted many times. V gene TRBV30 combines with J gene TRBJ2-3; maybe TRBD2 (6 bases). There are 11 residues in the CDR3. Trimming shortened V by 3 bases and J by 10 bases, and 11 bases separated the two germline ends. Germline V gives CDR1 GTSNPN, CDR2 SVGIG (reference sequence). The DNA for the CDR3 is TGTGCCTGGAGCGGGACTGGCGCGCAGTATTTT. Amino acid sequence: CAWSGTGAQYF.

This clonotype occurred many times. The chain employs TRBV27 and TRBJ1-2; D not certain. V shed 6 bases and J shed 7 bases, with 21 bases lying between them. The germline CDR1 and CDR2 sequences are MNHEY and SMNVEV (reference sequence). This CDR3 spans 15 amino acids. The CDR3 sequence is CASSPGVSGNRGYTF. For the CDR3, the DNA is TGTGCCAGCAGCCCTGGGGTTTCGGGGAACCGTGGCTACACCTTC.

This clonotype appeared many times. This rearrangement joins TRBV12-3 or TRBV12-4 to TRBJ2-5; possible D gene TRBD1, 6 bases. Trimming took 9 bases from V and 5 from J, leaving 16 bases between them. The CDR3 is 13 residues long. The CDR3 protein is CASGRLGGETQYF. The CDR3 nucleotides read TGTGCCAGTGGCCGGCTAGGGGGTGAGACCCAGTACTTC.

The table lists this clonotype with many counts. The chain recombines TRBV12-3 or TRBV12-4 with TRBJ1-2, with a weak D call TRBD1 (6 bases). The CDR3 spans 12 residues. V lost 6 bases, J lost 2 bases, and 7 bases lay in between. CDR3 in DNA: TGTGCCAGCAGCGACAGGAACTATGGCTACACCTTC. This encodes CASSDRNYGYTF.

This clonotype was seen only a few times. The chain uses TRBV28 and TRBJ2-7; D uncertain. Trimming took off 4 bases at V and 12 bases at J, with 10 bases between the two ends. This CDR3 contains 10 residues. Germline values: CDR1 MDHEN, CDR2 SYDVKM. This chain's CDR3 is CASSSLTRYF. The CDR3 coding sequence is TGTGCCAGCAGTTCCCTCACGCGGTACTTC.

This clonotype was observed at least ten times. This rearrangement joins TRBV30 to TRBJ2-1; weak D call: TRBD2 (6 bases). CDR3 length equals 12 residues. V lost 0 bases, J lost 13 bases, and 13 bases lay in between. Germline lookup yields CDR1 GTSNPN and CDR2 SVGIG (reference sequence). This chain's CDR3 is CAWSVVRGPQFF. DNA for the CDR3: TGTGCCTGGAGTGTTGTGCGGGGCCCTCAGTTCTTC.

The V call is TRBV2, the J call TRBJ2-3; 12 nucleotides align to TRBD2. V gave up 6 bases and J gave up 2 bases; unmatched junction bases: 3. This CDR3 has 15 amino acids. Germline V CDR1 and CDR2: SNHLY, FYNNEI. The CDR3 DNA sequence: TGTGCCAGCAGCCGGACTAGCGGGATCACAGATACGCAGTATTTT. Translated, it gives CASSRTSGITDTQYF.